The rows below give T cell receptor beta chains drawn from one sample of a study of CD8 T cells in ankylosing spondylitis. TCRdb reanalysed the 5' RACE reads using MiXCR and keeps one entry per CDR3 protein. The data show over 60,000 distinct CDR3 sequences, with about 5.7% seen just once and about 2% held by the top ten. The sequenced material came from blood, either unsorted or a sorted T cell fraction (not recorded which). The receptors come from a male donor with ankylosing spondylitis or in good health (not recorded which). The CDR3 runs from the conserved cysteine through the conserved F or W. The D gene is left open where the match is weak. Not every row has a clone size; where given, it reads once, few, many or a size class.

TRBJ1-1	many	.	TRBV11-2	CASTLGGEAFF	TGTGCCAGCACCCTAGGGGGGGAAGCTTTCTTT
TRBJ2-7	many	TRBD1	TRBV7-6	CASSSPGTGPSEQYF	TGTGCCAGCAGCTCACCGGGGACAGGGCCCTCCGAGCAGTACTTC
TRBJ2-2	many	TRBD1	TRBV20-1	CSARTGPDTGELFF	TGCAGTGCTAGGACAGGGCCGGACACCGGGGAGCTGTTTTTT
TRBJ2-1	.	.	TRBV3-1	CASSHRVYEQFF	TGTGCCAGCAGCCACCGAGTTTATGAGCAGTTCTTC
TRBJ1-3	.	.	TRBV12-3/TRBV12-4	CTSSLLKQGPPLRNTIYF	TGTACCAGCAGTTTACTAAAACAGGGACCCCCTCTACGAAACACCATATATTTT
TRBJ2-1	.	.	TRBV30	CAWSGQGGDEQFF	TGTGCCTGGAGTGGCCAGGGCGGCGATGAGCAGTTCTTC
TRBJ2-5	many	.	TRBV9	CASSVDGGAIETQYF	TGTGCCAGCAGCGTAGACGGGGGCGCAATAGAGACCCAGTACTTC
TRBJ2-1	many	TRBD1	TRBV20-1	CSANVPGQGAAEQFF	TGCAGTGCTAACGTTCCGGGACAGGGCGCCGCTGAGCAGTTCTTC
TRBJ2-2	many	.	TRBV2	CASWTGAGELFF	TGTGCCAGTTGGACTGGCGCCGGGGAGCTGTTTTTT
TRBJ1-1	many	.	TRBV28	CASSRDLAEVEAFF	TGTGCCAGCAGTAGGGACCTGGCAGAGGTTGAAGCTTTCTTT
TRBJ2-2	many	.	TRBV3-1	CASSQPKGELFF	TGTGCCAGCAGCCAACCCAAGGGGGAGCTGTTTTTT
TRBJ2-3	many	TRBD2	TRBV7-3	CASSSPRGSGGPTDTQYF	TGTGCCAGCAGCTCCCCGAGGGGTAGCGGGGGGCCCACAGATACGCAGTATTTT
TRBJ2-3	many	TRBD1	TRBV20-1	CSAKKQGNTDTQYF	TGCAGTGCTAAAAAACAGGGGAACACAGATACGCAGTATTTT
TRBJ2-3	many	.	TRBV2	CASSEARGLLADTQYF	TGTGCCAGCAGTGAAGCGAGGGGACTTCTCGCAGATACGCAGTATTTT
TRBJ1-5	many	.	TRBV20-1	CSASPIGGGNQPQHF	TGCAGTGCTAGTCCCATAGGAGGTGGCAATCAGCCCCAGCATTTT
TRBJ2-1	many	TRBD2	TRBV4-1	CASSRDLAGGLDEQFF	TGCGCCAGCAGCCGAGATCTAGCGGGGGGGCTCGATGAGCAGTTCTTC
TRBJ2-2	many	TRBD1	TRBV28	CASSTGQGNTGELFF	TGTGCCAGCAGTACCGGACAGGGGAACACCGGGGAGCTGTTTTTT
TRBJ2-7	many	TRBD1	TRBV25-1	CASRTGLHEQYF	TGTGCCAGCAGGACAGGGTTGCACGAGCAGTACTTC
TRBJ1-5	many	.	TRBV7-8	CASRKQGNQPQHF	TGTGCCAGCAGAAAACAGGGAAATCAGCCCCAGCATTTT
TRBJ1-6	many	.	TRBV25-1	CASSDNGGPYSPLHF	TGTGCCAGCAGTGACAACGGCGGACCCTATTCACCCCTCCACTTT
TRBJ2-1	.	.	TRBV6-2/TRBV6-3	CASSYGYNEQFF	TGTGCCAGCAGTTATGGTTACAATGAGCAGTTCTTC
TRBJ2-1	many	.	TRBV5-1	CASSLGQNSNEQFF	TGCGCCAGCAGCTTGGGACAGAATTCTAATGAGCAGTTCTTC
TRBJ1-5	many	TRBD1	TRBV20-1	CSAGDREGQPQHF	TGCAGTGCGGGGGACAGGGAAGGTCAGCCCCAGCATTTT
TRBJ2-1	many	.	TRBV3-1	CASSLENEQFF	TGTGCCAGCAGCCTGGAAAATGAGCAGTTCTTC
TRBJ1-6	many	.	TRBV11-2	CASSPPPWRESSYNSPLHF	TGTGCCAGCAGCCCACCTCCGTGGAGGGAGAGTTCCTATAATTCACCCCTCCACTTT
TRBJ2-1	many	TRBD1	TRBV12-3/TRBV12-4	CASRSGTGIYNEQFF	TGTGCCAGCAGGTCTGGGACAGGGATCTACAATGAGCAGTTCTTC
TRBJ1-2	few	.	TRBV19	CASSIVGPSGYTF	TGTGCCAGTAGTATCGTGGGACCTTCGGGCTACACCTTC
TRBJ1-1	many	.	TRBV20-1	CSARDQIKGRAEAFF	TGCAGTGCTAGAGATCAAATCAAGGGTAGGGCTGAAGCTTTCTTT
TRBJ2-2	many	.	TRBV7-9	CASSSMGANTGELFF	TGTGCCAGCAGCTCTATGGGGGCGAACACCGGGGAGCTGTTTTTT
TRBJ2-7	many	.	TRBV18	CASSEGSSKNYEQYF	TGTGCCAGCTCCGAAGGATCCAGTAAAAACTACGAGCAGTACTTC